This T cell receptor (beta chain) was obtained from a study of shared clonotypes between healthy human individuals. Study at large: The donors, two women and a few men, were aged 18 to 49.

The germline CDR1 and CDR2 sequences are MGHDK and SYGVNS. Trimming took off 2 bases at V and 7 bases at J, with 9 bases between the two ends. This CDR3 contains 13 residues. TCRdb's table, derived via immunoSEQ multiplex PCR, lists solely in-frame clones and lacks some. The sample lists about 590,000 clones; roughly 96% were seen once. CD45RO-negative cells were positively selected for CCR7, leaving out terminally differentiated effector memory CD45RA+ cells. Free of recent acute infections or vaccinations, the donors were healthy HIV-negative adults. This clone was seen a single time. Its specificity is not known. The study's findings and limits: A few donors shared 4.5% to 6.5% of their naive CD4 clonotypes. Researchers found naive subsets generally carried larger estimated richness than memory subsets.

V gene TRBV25-1 combines with J gene TRBJ1-5; perhaps TRBD1 as D (5 bases). Sequenced material: naive CD8+ T cells sorted from blood. The receptor was derived from a woman between 25 and 40 years old in good health. CDR3 bases: TGTGCCAGCAGTGAAGGGGCCAGCCAGCCCCAGCATTTT. Its translation is CASSEGASQPQHF. The whole variable domain, filled in from reference TRBV25-1 and TRBJ1-5, reads EADIYQTPRYLVIGTGKKITLECSQTMGHDKMYWYQQDPGMELHLIHYSYGVNSTEKGDLSSESTVSRIRTEHFPLTLESARPSHTSQYLCASSEGASQPQHFGDGTRLSIL.